This TCR beta chain was observed in a study of PD-1 blockade in classical Hodgkin lymphoma. Germline V lookup: CDR1 MNHNY, CDR2 SVGAGI (reference sequence). Between the trimmed V and J ends, which lost 6 bases and 5 bases, there was a span of 11 bases. The CDR3 extends over 14 amino acids. Method: immunoSEQ multiplex PCR; TCRdb's copy keeps in-frame clones and lacks some. Seen here are some 22,000 clones, approximately 69% observed once, and the top ten hold over 20%. After autologous stem cell transplantation all patients relapsed, and prior brentuximab vedotin exposure differed between cohorts. Findings and limits, study-wide: Individuals initiating nivolumab under 1 year after ASCT were excluded. Healthy donors reportedly exceeded newly diagnosed patients in baseline TCR diversity. Newly diagnosed patients and complete responders had comparable diversity at baseline. There was a significant rise in CD4+ TCR diversity by C4D1, with no such rise for CD8+.

A single count supports this clone. No antigen is known for it. The chain links TRBV6-6 to TRBJ2-6; no clear D gene. Sequencing used peripheral blood mononuclear cells (PBMCs), obtained at baseline. This receptor was identified in a human donor with classical Hodgkin lymphoma. The CDR3 reads CASREQSRANVLTF. DNA for the CDR3: TGTGCCAGCAGGGAACAAAGTCGGGCCAACGTCCTGACTTTC.